Sequencing of this T cell receptor (beta chain) was carried out in a study of cytomegalovirus exposure and HLA in healthy donors. Data came from immunoSEQ multiplex PCR; TCRdb stores just in-frame clones and leaves some out. Of approximately 270,000 clones listed, more than 75% are singletons. Comments on this clone: Its antigen is not known.

Whole-study findings and limits: The CMV antigen specificity of a few CMV-associated chains was confirmed through in vitro analysis.

The CDR3 runs 15 residues. The V end was cut by 6 bases, the J end by 0 bases, with 12 bases between. CDR1 is MNHEY, CDR2 SMNVEV, per germline (reference sequence). This sequence originates from a young man in good health and CMV-seropositive. The sample consisted of PBMCs. This chain joins TRBV27 and TRBJ1-5; D not resolved. CDR3 protein: CASRATSYSNQPQHF. DNA of the CDR3: TGTGCCAGCAGGGCAACTTCCTATAGCAATCAGCCCCAGCATTTT.